What follows describes a single TCR beta chain. What it binds is unknown. The record originates from a study of T cell responses to AZD1222 COVID-19 vaccine. Only in-frame clones appear in the TCRdb table, and some are missing; sequencing was by immunoSEQ multiplex PCR. The table lists approximately 74,000 clones, just over 85% of them singletons. General study findings and limits: CD4 TCRs covered the whole spike, strongest at regions 160-218 and 743-854. It should be noted that donors were predominantly white British and more often female, and clonal diversity was possibly underestimated.

V lost 5 bases, J lost 3 bases, and 20 bases lay in between. CDR3 length: 16 residues. Germline CDR1 and CDR2: MDHEN and SYDVKM. The chain links TRBV28 to TRBJ2-7; D is uncertain. This clonotype was obtained from an adult in good health. Material: peripheral blood, obtained on day 0 of AZD1222 vaccination. In DNA form, the CDR3 reads TGTGCCAGCAGTAGCCTTGAGACCTGGGGTGACTACGAGCAGTACTTC. It encodes CASSSLETWGDYEQYF. Full variable domain (outside the CDR3, taken from reference TRBV28 and TRBJ2-7): DVKVTQSSRYLVKRTGEKVFLECVQDMDHENMFWYRQDPGLGLRLIYFSYDVKMKEKGDIPEGYSVSREKKERFSLILESASTNQTSMYLCASSSLETWGDYEQYFGPGTRLTVT.